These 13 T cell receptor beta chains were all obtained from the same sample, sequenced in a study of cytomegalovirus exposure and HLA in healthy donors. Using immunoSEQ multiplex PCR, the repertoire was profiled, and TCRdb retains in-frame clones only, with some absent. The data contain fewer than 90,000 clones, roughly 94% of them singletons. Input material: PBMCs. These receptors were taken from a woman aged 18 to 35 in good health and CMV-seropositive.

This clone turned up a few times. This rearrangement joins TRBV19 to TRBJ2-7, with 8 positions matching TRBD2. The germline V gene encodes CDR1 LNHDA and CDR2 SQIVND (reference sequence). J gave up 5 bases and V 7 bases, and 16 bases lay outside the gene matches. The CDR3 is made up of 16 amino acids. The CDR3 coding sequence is TGTGCCAGTACTCCCACCGGGACTAGGCAGGTAAACGAGCAGTACTTC. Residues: CASTPTGTRQVNEQYF. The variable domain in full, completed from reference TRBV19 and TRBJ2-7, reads DGGITQSPKYLFRKEGQNVTLSCEQNLNHDAMYWYRQDPGQGLRLIYYSQIVNDFQKGDIAEGYSVSREKKESFPLTVTSAQKNPTAFYLCASTPTGTRQVNEQYFGPGTRLTVT.

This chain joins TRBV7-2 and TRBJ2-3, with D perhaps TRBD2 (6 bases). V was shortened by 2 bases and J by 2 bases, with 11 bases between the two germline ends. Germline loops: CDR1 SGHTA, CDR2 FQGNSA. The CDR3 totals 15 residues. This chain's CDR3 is CASSLSGLPTDTQYF. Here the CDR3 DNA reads TGTGCCAGCAGCTTAAGCGGGCTCCCCACAGATACGCAGTATTTT. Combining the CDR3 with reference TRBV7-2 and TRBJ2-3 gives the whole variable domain GAGVSQSPSNKVTEKGKDVELRCDPISGHTALYWYRQSLGQGLEFLIYFQGNSAPDKSGLPSDRFSAERTGGSVSTLTIQRTQQEDSAVYLCASSLSGLPTDTQYFGPGTRLTVL.

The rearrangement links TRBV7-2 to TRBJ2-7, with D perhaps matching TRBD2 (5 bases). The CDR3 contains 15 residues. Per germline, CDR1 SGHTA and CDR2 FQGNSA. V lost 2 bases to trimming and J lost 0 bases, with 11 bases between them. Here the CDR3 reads CASSLSRGSSYEQYF. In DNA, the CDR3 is TGTGCCAGCAGCTTATCACGGGGATCCTCCTACGAGCAGTACTTC.

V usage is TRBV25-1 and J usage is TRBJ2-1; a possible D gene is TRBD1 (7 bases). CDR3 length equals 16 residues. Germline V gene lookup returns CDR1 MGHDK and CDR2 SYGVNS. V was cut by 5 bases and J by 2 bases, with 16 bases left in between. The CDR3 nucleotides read TGTGCCAGCAGTCTACCTACAGGGGAGGCCTACAATGAGCAGTTCTTC. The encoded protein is CASSLPTGEAYNEQFF.

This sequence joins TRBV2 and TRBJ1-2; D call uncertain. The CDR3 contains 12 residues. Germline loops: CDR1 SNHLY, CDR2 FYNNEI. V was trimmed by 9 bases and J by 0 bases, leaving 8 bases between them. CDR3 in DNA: TGTGCCAGTGGGGAGGCTAACTATGGCTACACCTTC. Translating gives CASGEANYGYTF.

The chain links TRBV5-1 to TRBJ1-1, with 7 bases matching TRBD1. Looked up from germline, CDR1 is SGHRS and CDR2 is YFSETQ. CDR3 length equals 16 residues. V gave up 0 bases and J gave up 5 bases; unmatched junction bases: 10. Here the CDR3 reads CASSLVMAGGRTEAFF. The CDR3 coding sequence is TGCGCCAGCAGCTTGGTCATGGCAGGGGGTAGAACTGAAGCTTTCTTT.

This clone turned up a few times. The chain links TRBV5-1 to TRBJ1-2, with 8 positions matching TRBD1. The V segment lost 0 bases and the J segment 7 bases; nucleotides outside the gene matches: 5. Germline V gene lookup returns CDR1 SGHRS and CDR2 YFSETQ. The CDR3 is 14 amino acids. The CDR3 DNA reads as TGCGCCAGCAGCTTGGTGCCAGGGGGCTCTGGCTACACCTTC. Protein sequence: CASSLVPGGSGYTF.

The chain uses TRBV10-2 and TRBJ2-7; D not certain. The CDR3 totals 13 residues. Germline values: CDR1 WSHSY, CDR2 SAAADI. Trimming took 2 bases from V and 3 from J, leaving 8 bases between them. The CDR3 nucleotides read TGCGCCAGCAGTGAGGGCAGACTCTACGAGCAGTACTTC. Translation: CASSEGRLYEQYF.

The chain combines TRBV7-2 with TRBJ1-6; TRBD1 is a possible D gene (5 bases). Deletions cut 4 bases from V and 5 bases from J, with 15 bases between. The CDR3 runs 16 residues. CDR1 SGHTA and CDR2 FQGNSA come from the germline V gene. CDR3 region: CASSSPFGGDNSPLHF. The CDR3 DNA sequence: TGTGCCAGCAGCTCCCCCTTTGGGGGGGATAATTCACCCCTCCACTTT.

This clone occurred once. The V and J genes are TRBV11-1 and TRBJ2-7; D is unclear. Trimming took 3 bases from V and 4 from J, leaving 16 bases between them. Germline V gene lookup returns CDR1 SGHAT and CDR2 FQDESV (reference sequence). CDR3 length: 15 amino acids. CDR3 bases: TGTGCCAGCAGCTTGCGGCGGCTGCTCCCATACGAGCAGTACTTC. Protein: CASSLRRLLPYEQYF.

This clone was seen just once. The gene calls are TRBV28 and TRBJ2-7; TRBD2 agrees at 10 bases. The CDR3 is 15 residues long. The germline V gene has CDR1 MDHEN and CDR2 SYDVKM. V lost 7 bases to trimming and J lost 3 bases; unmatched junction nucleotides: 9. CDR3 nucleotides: TGTGCCAGCAACCCAGTTGCTAGCGGGAGCTACGAGCAGTACTTC. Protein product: CASNPVASGSYEQYF.

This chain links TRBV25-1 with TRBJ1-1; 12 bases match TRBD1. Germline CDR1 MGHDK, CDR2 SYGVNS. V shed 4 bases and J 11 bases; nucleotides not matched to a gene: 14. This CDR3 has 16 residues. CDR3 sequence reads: CASSAKPGQGALRAFF. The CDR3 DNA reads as TGTGCCAGCAGTGCGAAACCGGGACAGGGGGCACTGAGGGCTTTCTTT.

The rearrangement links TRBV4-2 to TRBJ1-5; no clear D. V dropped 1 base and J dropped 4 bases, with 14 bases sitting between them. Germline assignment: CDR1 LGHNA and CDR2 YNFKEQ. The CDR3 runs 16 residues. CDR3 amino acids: CASSQAGGDLNQPQHF. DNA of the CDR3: TGTGCCAGCAGCCAAGCGGGCGGGGATCTGAATCAGCCCCAGCATTTT.